This T cell receptor (beta chain) emerged from a study of neurological immune-mediated disorders. A single record per CDR3 protein comes from TCRdb applying MiXCR to the 5' RACE reads. The sample carries tens of thousands of distinct CDR3 sequences, about 4% recorded once. At least ten counts were recorded for this clonotype. Its antigen is as yet unknown. General study results and limits: One related-CDR3 cluster, which may be a signature, held the repertoires of 18 of 34 multiple sclerosis patients after phylogenetic grouping.

The specimen sequenced was PBMCs. The clonotype comes from a man between 25 and 39 years old with multiple sclerosis.

CDR3 nucleotides: TGTGCCAGCAGCGACCGGGACAGGGACCAAGAGACCCAGTACTTC. As protein: CASSDRDRDQETQYF. V is TRBV7-6 and J is TRBJ2-5, with 9 bases matching TRBD1. The J segment lost 0 bases and the V segment lost 5 bases, leaving 4 bases of the junction unmatched. The CDR3 is made up of 15 amino acids. Per germline, CDR1 SGHVS and CDR2 FNYEAQ.